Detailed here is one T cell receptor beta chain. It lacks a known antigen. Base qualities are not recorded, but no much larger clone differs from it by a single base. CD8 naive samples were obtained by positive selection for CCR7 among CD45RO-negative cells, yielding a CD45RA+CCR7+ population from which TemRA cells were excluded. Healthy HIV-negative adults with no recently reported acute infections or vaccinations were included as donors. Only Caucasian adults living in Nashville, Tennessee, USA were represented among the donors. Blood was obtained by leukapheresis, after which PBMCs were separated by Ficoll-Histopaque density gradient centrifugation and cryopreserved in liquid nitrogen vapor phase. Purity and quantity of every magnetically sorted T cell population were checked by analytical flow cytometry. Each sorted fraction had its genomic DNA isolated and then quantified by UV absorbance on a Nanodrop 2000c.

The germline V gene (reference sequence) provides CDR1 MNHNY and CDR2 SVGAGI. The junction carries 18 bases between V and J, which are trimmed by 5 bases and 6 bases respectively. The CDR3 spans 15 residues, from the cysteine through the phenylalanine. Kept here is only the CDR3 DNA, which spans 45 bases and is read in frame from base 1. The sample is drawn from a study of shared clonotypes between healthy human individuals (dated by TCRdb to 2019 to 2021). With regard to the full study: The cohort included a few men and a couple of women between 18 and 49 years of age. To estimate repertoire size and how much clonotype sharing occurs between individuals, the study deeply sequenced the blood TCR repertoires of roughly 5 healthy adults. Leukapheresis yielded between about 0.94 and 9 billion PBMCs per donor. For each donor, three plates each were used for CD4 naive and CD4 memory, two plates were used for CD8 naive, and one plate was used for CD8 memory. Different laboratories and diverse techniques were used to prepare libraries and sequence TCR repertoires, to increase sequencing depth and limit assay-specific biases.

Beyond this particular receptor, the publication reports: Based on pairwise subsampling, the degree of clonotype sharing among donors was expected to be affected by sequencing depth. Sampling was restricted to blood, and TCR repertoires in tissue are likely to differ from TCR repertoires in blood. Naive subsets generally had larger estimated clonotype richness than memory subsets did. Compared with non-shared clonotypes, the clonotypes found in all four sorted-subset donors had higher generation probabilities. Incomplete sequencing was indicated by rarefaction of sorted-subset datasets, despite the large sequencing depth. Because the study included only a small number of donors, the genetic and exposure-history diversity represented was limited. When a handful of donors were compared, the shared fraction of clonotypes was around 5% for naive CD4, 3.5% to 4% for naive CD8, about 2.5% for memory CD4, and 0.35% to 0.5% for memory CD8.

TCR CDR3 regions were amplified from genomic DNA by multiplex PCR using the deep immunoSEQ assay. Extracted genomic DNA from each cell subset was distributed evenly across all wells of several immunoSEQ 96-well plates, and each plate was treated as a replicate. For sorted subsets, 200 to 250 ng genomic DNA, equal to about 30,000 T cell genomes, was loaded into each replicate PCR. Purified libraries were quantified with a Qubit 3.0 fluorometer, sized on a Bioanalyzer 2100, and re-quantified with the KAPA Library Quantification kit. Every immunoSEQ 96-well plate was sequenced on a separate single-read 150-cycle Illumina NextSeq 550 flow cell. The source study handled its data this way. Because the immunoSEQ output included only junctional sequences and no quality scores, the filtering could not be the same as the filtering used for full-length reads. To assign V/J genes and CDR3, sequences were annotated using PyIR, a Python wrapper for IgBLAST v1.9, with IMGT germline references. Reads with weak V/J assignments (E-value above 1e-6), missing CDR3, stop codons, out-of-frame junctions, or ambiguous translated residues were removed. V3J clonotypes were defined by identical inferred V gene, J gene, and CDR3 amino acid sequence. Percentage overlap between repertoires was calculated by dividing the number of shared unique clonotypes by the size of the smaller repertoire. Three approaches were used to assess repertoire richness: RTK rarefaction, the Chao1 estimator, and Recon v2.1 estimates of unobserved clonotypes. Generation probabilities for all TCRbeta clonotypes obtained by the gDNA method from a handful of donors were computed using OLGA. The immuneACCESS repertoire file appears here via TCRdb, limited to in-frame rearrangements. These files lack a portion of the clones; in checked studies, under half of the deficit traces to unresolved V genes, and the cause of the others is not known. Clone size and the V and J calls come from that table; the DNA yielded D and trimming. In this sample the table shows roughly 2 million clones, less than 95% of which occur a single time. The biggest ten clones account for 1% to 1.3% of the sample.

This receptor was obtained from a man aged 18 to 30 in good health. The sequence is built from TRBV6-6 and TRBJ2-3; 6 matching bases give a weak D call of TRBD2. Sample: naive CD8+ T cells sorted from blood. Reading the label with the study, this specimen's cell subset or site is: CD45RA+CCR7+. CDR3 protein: CASSPGTQKLDTQYF. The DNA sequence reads TGTGCCAGCAGTCCCGGGACTCAAAAGTTGGATACGCAGTATTTT.